These 17 T cell receptor beta chains came from one sample sequenced in a study of T cells after somatic rescue of genetic block. Profiling relied on immunoSEQ multiplex PCR, and the TCRdb table lists in-frame clones only, not all of them. The sample consists of around 100,000 clones, 85% to 95% of them appearing once. The material sequenced was peripheral blood mononuclear cells (PBMCs). The receptors originated from a woman under 30.

The chain has TRBV21-1 and TRBJ1-4; no check of the table's D call, TRBD1, against the DNA was made. TRBV21-1 constitutes a pseudogene. The CDR3 is made up of 16 amino acids. This chain's CDR3 is CASSKEPDRGCEKLFF. The CDR3, as DNA: TGTGCCAGCAGCAAAGAGCCGGACAGGGGTTGTGAAAAACTGTTTTTT.

The chain has TRBV11-2 and TRBJ2-2; 8 bases fit TRBD2. Germline values: CDR1 SGHAT, CDR2 FQNNGV. V lost 10 bases and J lost 4; bases outside the gene matches: 14. This CDR3 has 16 residues. CDR3 in amino acids: CATPRPGGVITGELFF. The CDR3 DNA reads as TGTGCCACCCCACGCCCCGGGGGGGTGATCACCGGGGAGCTGTTTTTT.

This clone has just one count. The V and J genes are TRBV25-1 and TRBJ2-1, with D unresolved. The V gene's germline CDR1 is MGHDK and CDR2 SYGVNS. This CDR3 is built from 15 residues. The V end was cut by 6 bases, the J end by 4 bases, with 16 bases between. This chain's CDR3 is CASRETLGSYNEQFF. CDR3 coding DNA: TGTGCCAGCAGGGAGACACTGGGAAGTTACAATGAGCAGTTCTTC. The variable domain in full, completed from reference TRBV25-1 and TRBJ2-1, reads EADIYQTPRYLVIGTGKKITLECSQTMGHDKMYWYQQDPGMELHLIHYSYGVNSTEKGDLSSESTVSRIRTEHFPLTLESARPSHTSQYLCASRETLGSYNEQFFGPGTRLTVL.

The chain joins TRBV18 to TRBJ2-2; 10 bases are shared with TRBD1. The V and J ends lost 3 bases and 10 bases, in that order; junction bases with no gene match: 8. The CDR3 is made up of 15 amino acids. Germline V gives CDR1 KGHSH, CDR2 LQKENI. The chain's CDR3 is CASSPSGTGVAELFF. CDR3 sequence (DNA): TGTGCCAGCTCACCTTCCGGGACAGGGGTAGCGGAGCTGTTTTTT. Full variable domain (rest looked up from reference TRBV18 and TRBJ2-2): NAGVMQNPRHLVRRRGQEARLRCSPMKGHSHVYWYRQLPEEGLKFMVYLQKENIIDESGMPKERFSAEFPKEGPSILRIQQVVRGDSAAYFCASSPSGTGVAELFFGEGSRLTVL.

The chain joins TRBV28 to TRBJ1-4, with unresolved D. The CDR3 contains 12 residues. Trimming left V 8 bases short and J 8 bases short, with 12 bases between. Germline V gene data show CDR1 as MDHEN and CDR2 as SYDVKM. This CDR3 is CASRGLWEKLFF. CDR3 DNA sequence: TGTGCCAGCCGGGGTTTATGGGAAAAACTGTTTTTT.

The chain links TRBV29-1 to TRBJ2-5; perhaps TRBD1 as D (6 bases). V lost 8 bases to trimming and J lost 2 bases, with 12 bases between them. CDR1 and CDR2 from the germline V gene are SQVTM and ANQGSEA. CDR3 length equals 12 residues. This CDR3 reads CSLGTPQETQYF. CDR3 nucleotide sequence: TGCAGCCTCGGGACACCACAAGAGACCCAGTACTTC.

The V gene is TRBV9, the J gene TRBJ1-4; weak D call: TRBD1 (5 bases). The ends were cut back, 3 bases at V and 4 bases at J, with 19 bases in the middle. Germline CDR1 SGDLS, CDR2 YYNGEE. The CDR3 is made up of 17 amino acids. DNA for the CDR3: TGTGCCAGCAGCGCAGGCGGGGCAGGGAGGGATAATGAAAAACTGTTTTTT. Its translation is CASSAGGAGRDNEKLFF.

The chain links TRBV28 to TRBJ1-2; D is ambiguous. The length of the CDR3 is 11 residues. CDR1 is MDHEN, CDR2 SYDVKM, per germline. Trimming stripped 9 bases from V and 0 bases from J, with 5 bases between. CDR3 sequence reads: CASSPNYGYTF. The CDR3 DNA follows: TGTGCCAGTTCACCTAACTATGGCTACACCTTC.

The genes are TRBV19 and TRBJ1-1; D is unresolved. This CDR3 spans 14 amino acids. Germline V lookup: CDR1 LNHDA, CDR2 SQIVND (reference sequence). Trimming left V 6 bases short and J 1 base short, with 12 bases between. As DNA, the CDR3 is TGTGCCAGTAGCCTCTGGGGTCAGAACACTGAAGCTTTCTTT. Residues: CASSLWGQNTEAFF.

This sequence joins TRBV19 and TRBJ1-4, with D possibly matching TRBD1 (6 bases). This CDR3 comprises 14 residues. The V gene's germline CDR1 is LNHDA and CDR2 SQIVND (reference sequence). V was shortened by 6 bases and J by 3 bases, with 11 bases between the two germline ends. CDR3 sequence: CASRRTVPNEKLFF. In nucleotides, the CDR3 is TGTGCCAGTAGGAGGACAGTCCCTAATGAAAAACTGTTTTTT.

This clone has only a few counts. This sequence joins TRBV7-6 and TRBJ2-2, with 8 bases aligning to TRBD2. Germline V lookup: CDR1 SGHVS, CDR2 FNYEAQ. The ends lost 0 bases at V and 5 bases at J; junction bases unmatched: 2. The CDR3 covers 15 residues. CDR3: CASSLAGGATGELFF. The CDR3 region has the DNA TGTGCCAGCAGCTTAGCCGGGGGGGCAACCGGGGAGCTGTTTTTT.

The chain has TRBV2 and TRBJ2-2, with D possibly being TRBD1 (6 bases). With 6 bases removed from V and 6 bases from J, the gap between germline ends came to 20 bases. Germline-derived CDR1 and CDR2 are SNHLY and FYNNEI. This CDR3 region has 16 residues. DNA of the CDR3: TGTGCCAGCAGCCGCCCGTCAGGGGAACGGGCCGGGGAGCTGTTTTTT. Protein product: CASSRPSGERAGELFF.

This sequence joins TRBV2 and TRBJ1-5; D perhaps matches TRBD1 (5 bases). V was cut by 6 bases and J by 1 base, with 10 bases left in between. In germline, CDR1 is SNHLY, CDR2 FYNNEI. The CDR3 loop spans 14 amino acids. CDR3 protein: CASRGTESNQPQHF. DNA of the CDR3: TGTGCCAGCAGGGGGACGGAGAGCAATCAGCCCCAGCATTTT.

The CDR3 loop is CATSRAGRGRTEAFF. Written as DNA, the CDR3 is TGTGCCACCAGCAGAGCGGGCAGGGGAAGGACTGAAGCTTTCTTT. The J gene is TRBJ1-1, the V gene TRBV15, with D possibly being TRBD1 (6 bases). The germline gives CDR1 LNHNV, CDR2 YYDKDF (reference sequence). The V end lost 1 base, the J end lost 5 bases, and 14 bases lay between the germline ends. The CDR3 is made up of 15 amino acids.

The chain employs TRBV6-5 and TRBJ2-7, with TRBD1 identical over 7 bases. V shed 11 bases, J shed 1 base, and the junction held 5 bases outside the gene matches. Germline V gives CDR1 MNHEY, CDR2 SVGAGI. The CDR3 is 12 amino acids. The CDR3 sequence is CASSGQSYEQYF. As DNA, the CDR3 is TGTGCCTCTTCGGGACAGTCCTACGAGCAGTACTTC.

The chain employs TRBV5-5 and TRBJ1-3; the D gene is possibly TRBD1 (5 bases). This CDR3 is built from 14 residues. Germline V CDR1 and CDR2: SGHKS, YYEKEE (reference sequence). V was shortened by 4 bases and J by 4 bases, with 12 bases between the two germline ends. The CDR3 here is CASSPAGTGNTIYF. CDR3 in DNA: TGTGCCAGCAGCCCCGCGGGGACGGGAAACACCATATATTTT.

This chain connects TRBV4-1 to TRBJ1-3, with D possibly matching TRBD1 (5 bases). Trimming pared 2 bases from V and 4 bases from J, leaving 27 bases between. The CDR3 has 20 residues. The germline gives CDR1 MGHRA, CDR2 YSYEKL. CDR3 loop: CASSQTLSPHLGARGNTIYF. CDR3 coding DNA: TGCGCCAGCAGCCAAACCCTCTCACCTCATCTCGGGGCGCGAGGAAACACCATATATTTT.